Listed here is a single T cell receptor (beta chain). Antigen: not known. The assay was immunoSEQ multiplex PCR, and TCRdb's table has in-frame clones only and misses some. Found here are about 63,000 clones, about 74% of them singletons; the top ten hold over 3.5%. The source of the sample is a study of T cells in tumors after PD-1 blockade. Study overall: Either cemiplimab 350 mg every 2 weeks or pembrolizumab 200 mg every 3 weeks was given. Daily vismodegib 150 mg continued in a subset of anti-PD-1-treated patients. Study-wide points: Peripheral recruitment is suggested, as some novel exhausted tumor clones were in pre-treatment blood.

This CDR3 has 16 amino acids. The germline V gene encodes CDR1 KGHDR and CDR2 SFDVKD. The V end was cut by 0 bases, the J end by 4 bases, with 13 bases between. The rearrangement links TRBV24-1 to TRBJ2-3; maybe TRBD1 (5 bases). This clonotype was sampled from a human donor with basal cell carcinoma. The sequences come from PBMCs, collected after anti-PD-1 treatment. The CDR3 DNA follows: TGTGCCACCAGTGATTTGCGAGACAGAGTGCCAGATACGCAGTATTTT. This codes for CATSDLRDRVPDTQYF.